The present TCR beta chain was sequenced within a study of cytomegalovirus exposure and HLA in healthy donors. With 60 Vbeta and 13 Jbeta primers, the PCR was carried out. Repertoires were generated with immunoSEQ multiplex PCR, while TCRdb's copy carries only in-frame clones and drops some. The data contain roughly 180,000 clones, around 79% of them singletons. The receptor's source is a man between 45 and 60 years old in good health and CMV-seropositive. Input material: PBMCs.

The DNA of the CDR3 is TGTGCCAGCAGCCAGATCGGTGGGGGCAGGCGTTCTGGAAACACCATATATTTT. This translates into CASSQIGGGRRSGNTIYF. The rearrangement links TRBV4-2 to TRBJ1-3; D is perhaps TRBD1 (6 bases). Germline loops: CDR1 LGHNA, CDR2 YNFKEQ. The CDR3 runs to 18 residues. V gave up 3 bases and J gave up 1 base, with 19 bases separating them.